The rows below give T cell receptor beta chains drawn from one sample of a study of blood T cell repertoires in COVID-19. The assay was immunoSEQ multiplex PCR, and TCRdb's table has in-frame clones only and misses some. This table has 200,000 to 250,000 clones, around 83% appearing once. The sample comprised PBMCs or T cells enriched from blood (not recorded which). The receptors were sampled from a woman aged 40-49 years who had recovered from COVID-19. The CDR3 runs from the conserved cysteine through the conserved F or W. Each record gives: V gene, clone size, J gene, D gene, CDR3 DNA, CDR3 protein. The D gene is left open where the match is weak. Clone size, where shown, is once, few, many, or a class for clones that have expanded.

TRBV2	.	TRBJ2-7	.	TGTGCCAGCAGTGTCGCGGGGTACGAGCAGTACTTC	CASSVAGYEQYF
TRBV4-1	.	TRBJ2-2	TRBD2	TGCGCCAGCAGCCTCCCAAGCGGGGGAAGGTCCGGGGAGCTGTTTTTT	CASSLPSGGRSGELFF
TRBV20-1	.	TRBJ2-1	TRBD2	TGCAGTGCTAGTCTAGCGGGAGGTTACTCCTACAATGAGCAGTTCTTC	CSASLAGGYSYNEQFF
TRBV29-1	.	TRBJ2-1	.	TGCAGCGTTGAAACGCGGGCTCCCTACAATGAGCAGTTCTTC	CSVETRAPYNEQFF
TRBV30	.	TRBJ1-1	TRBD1	TGTGCCTGGAGTATGACAGGGAGAGCTTTCTTT	CAWSMTGRAFF
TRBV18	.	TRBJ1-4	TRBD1	TGTGCCAGCTCACGCGTTGGACAGGAGGCTGAAAAACTGTTTTTT	CASSRVGQEAEKLFF
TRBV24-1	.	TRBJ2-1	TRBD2	TGTGCCACCAGTGATCCCCTAGCGGGAGGGCAACCCTACAATGAGCAGTTCTTC	CATSDPLAGGQPYNEQFF
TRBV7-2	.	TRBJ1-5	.	TGTGCCAGCAGCTTAGCGCGGGAGCAGCCCCAGCATTTT	CASSLAREQPQHF
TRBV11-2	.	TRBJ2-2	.	TGTGCCAGCAGCGCCGGAGCTCCTGGGGAGCTGTTTTTT	CASSAGAPGELFF
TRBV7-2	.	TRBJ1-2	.	TGTGCCAGCGGCACCCGGGAAGGAAGTTACTATGGCTACACCTTC	CASGTREGSYYGYTF
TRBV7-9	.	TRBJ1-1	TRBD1	TGTGCCAGCAGCTTAGAGGACAGGAAAGCTTTCTTT	CASSLEDRKAFF
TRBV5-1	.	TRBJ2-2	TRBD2	TGCGCCAGCAGCTTTCAAGCGGGAGGGTACACCGGGGAGCTGTTTTTT	CASSFQAGGYTGELFF
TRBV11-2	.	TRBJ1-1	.	TGTGCCAGCAGCTTGTATATGAACACTGAAGCTTTCTTT	CASSLYMNTEAFF
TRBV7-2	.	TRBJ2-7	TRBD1	TGTGCCAGCAGCCGGGACGGACAGGGGACCTACGAGCAGTACTTC	CASSRDGQGTYEQYF
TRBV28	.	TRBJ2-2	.	TGTGCCAGCAGTTCTCCGGGGACGAACACCGGGGAGCTGTTTTTT	CASSSPGTNTGELFF
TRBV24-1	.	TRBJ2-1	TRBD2	TGTGCCACCAGTGATCGGCCCCGGCCGGGAGGCGGCAATGAGCAGTTCTTC	CATSDRPRPGGGNEQFF
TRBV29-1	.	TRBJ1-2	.	TGCAGCGTTGAAGATCGGGAGCGTAGCTATGGCTACACCTTC	CSVEDRERSYGYTF
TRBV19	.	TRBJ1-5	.	TGTGCCAGTAGTATGGGGGAGGGCAATCAGCCCCAGCATTTT	CASSMGEGNQPQHF
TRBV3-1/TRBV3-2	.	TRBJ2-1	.	TGTGCCAGCAGCCACACGAGGGACTCTTACAATGAGCAGTTCTTC	CASSHTRDSYNEQFF
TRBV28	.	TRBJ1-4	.	TGTGCCAGCAGTTCCCGAAAACTGTTTTTT	CASSSRKLFF
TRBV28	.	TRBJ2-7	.	TGTGCCAGCAGTCCCCCCACATCAGGGTACTACGAGCAGTACTTC	CASSPPTSGYYEQYF
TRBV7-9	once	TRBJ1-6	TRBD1	TGTGCCAGCAGCTCGCTTCCAGGGGGGCCAAATAATTCACCCCTCCACTTT	CASSSLPGGPNNSPLHF
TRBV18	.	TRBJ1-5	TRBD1	TGTGCCAGCTCTGCCGGGACAGGGGATCAGCCCCAGCATTTT	CASSAGTGDQPQHF
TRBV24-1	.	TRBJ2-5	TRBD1	TGTGCCACCAGTGCCCTAGGACAGGGGTTTCAAGAGACCCAGTACTTC	CATSALGQGFQETQYF
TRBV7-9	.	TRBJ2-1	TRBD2	TGTGCCAGCAGCCCAACTAGCGGGAGGGCCGGGGGTGAGCAGTTCTTC	CASSPTSGRAGGEQFF
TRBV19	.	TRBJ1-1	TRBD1	TGTGCCAGTAGCCAGGGACAGGGGAGCACTGAAGCTTTCTTT	CASSQGQGSTEAFF
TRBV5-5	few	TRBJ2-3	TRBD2	TGTGCCAGCAGCCCGGGACTAGCGGATAGCACAGATACGCAGTATTTT	CASSPGLADSTDTQYF
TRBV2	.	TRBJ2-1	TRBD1	TGTGCCAGCAGACCGGGACAGGGGTGGAATGAGCAGTTCTTC	CASRPGQGWNEQFF
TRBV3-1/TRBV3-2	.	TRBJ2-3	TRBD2	TGTGCCAGCAGCTTAGCGGGAGACCGCACAGATACGCAGTATTTT	CASSLAGDRTDTQYF
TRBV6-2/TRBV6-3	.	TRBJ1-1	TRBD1	TGTGCCAGCAGTTACGCGCGACAGGGGACAACTGAAGCTTTCTTT	CASSYARQGTTEAFF
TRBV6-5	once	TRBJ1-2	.	TGTGCCAGCAGTTCCCTCCGGGACACTGGCTACACCTTC	CASSSLRDTGYTF
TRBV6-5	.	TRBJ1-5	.	TGTGCCAGCAGCCGACTGACAGGAGACAATCAGCCCCAGCATTTT	CASSRLTGDNQPQHF
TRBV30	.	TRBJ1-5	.	TGTGCCGCGGGGCAGCCTAATCAGCCCCAGCATTTT	CAAGQPNQPQHF
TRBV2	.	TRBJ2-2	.	TGTGCCAGCAAGAAAAAGGACAGTAACACCGGGGAGCTGTTTTTT	CASKKKDSNTGELFF
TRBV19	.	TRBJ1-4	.	TGTGCCAGTAGTCTCGGACGGGATGGGGTGTATGAAAAACTGTTTTTT	CASSLGRDGVYEKLFF
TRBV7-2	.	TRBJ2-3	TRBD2	TGTGCCAGCAGCTTACTAGCGGGAGGGCGCCCAGATACGCAGTATTTT	CASSLLAGGRPDTQYF
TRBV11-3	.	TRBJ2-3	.	TGTGCCAGCAGCCAGGGGGGTAGTCCCACAGATACGCAGTATTTT	CASSQGGSPTDTQYF
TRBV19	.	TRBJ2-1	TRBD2	TGTGCCAGTAGAGGGACTAGCGTGTACAATGAGCAGTTCTTC	CASRGTSVYNEQFF
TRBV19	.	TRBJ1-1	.	TGTGCCAGTAGTGACAGGAGGACTGAAGCTTTCTTT	CASSDRRTEAFF
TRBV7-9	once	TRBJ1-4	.	TGTGCCAGCAGCTTAGACTCAACTAATGAAAAACTGTTTTTT	CASSLDSTNEKLFF
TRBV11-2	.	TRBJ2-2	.	TGTGCCAGCAGCCAGACTAACACCGGGGAGCTGTTTTTT	CASSQTNTGELFF
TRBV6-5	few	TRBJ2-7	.	TGTGCCAGCAGCCGGACTGAGGCCTACGAGCAGTACTTC	CASSRTEAYEQYF
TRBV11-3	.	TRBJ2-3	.	TGTGCCAGCAGCTTAGGTGGACTTCGAACAGATACGCAGTATTTT	CASSLGGLRTDTQYF
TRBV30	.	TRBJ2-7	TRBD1	TGTGCCTGGAGCCCCGGGACAGGGGGCTACTACGAGCAGTACTTC	CAWSPGTGGYYEQYF
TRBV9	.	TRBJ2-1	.	TGTGCCAGCAGAGCTACAGGTGACCCGTACAATGAGCAGTTCTTC	CASRATGDPYNEQFF
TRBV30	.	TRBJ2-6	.	TGTGCCTGGAGTGTAGGGGCCCTCTCTGGGGCCAACGTCCTGACTTTC	CAWSVGALSGANVLTF
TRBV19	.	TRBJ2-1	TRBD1	TGTGCCAGTAGTAAACCGCGCGCGACAGGGTCCCTTCCCAATGAGCAGTTCTTC	CASSKPRATGSLPNEQFF
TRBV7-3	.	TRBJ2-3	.	TGTGCCAGCAGCTTACAGAGTGGCGGGCCCCGGACAGATACGCAGTATTTT	CASSLQSGGPRTDTQYF
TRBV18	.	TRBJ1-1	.	TGTGCCAGCTCACCTTCGAGAGGCGCCGAAGCTTTCTTT	CASSPSRGAEAFF
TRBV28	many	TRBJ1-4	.	TGTGCCAGCAGTGAGGGACAAAATGAAAAACTGTTTTTT	CASSEGQNEKLFF
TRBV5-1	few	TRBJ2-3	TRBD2	TGCGCCAGCAGCTTGACTAGCGGGAGTCCCCCAGATACGCAGTATTTT	CASSLTSGSPPDTQYF
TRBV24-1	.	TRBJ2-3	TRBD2	TGTGCCACCCAATCCGTGCGGGAGAAAGGGACAGATACGCAGTATTTT	CATQSVREKGTDTQYF
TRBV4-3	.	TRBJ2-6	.	TGCGCCAGCAGCCAACCGAGCTCTGGGGCCAACGTCCTGACTTTC	CASSQPSSGANVLTF